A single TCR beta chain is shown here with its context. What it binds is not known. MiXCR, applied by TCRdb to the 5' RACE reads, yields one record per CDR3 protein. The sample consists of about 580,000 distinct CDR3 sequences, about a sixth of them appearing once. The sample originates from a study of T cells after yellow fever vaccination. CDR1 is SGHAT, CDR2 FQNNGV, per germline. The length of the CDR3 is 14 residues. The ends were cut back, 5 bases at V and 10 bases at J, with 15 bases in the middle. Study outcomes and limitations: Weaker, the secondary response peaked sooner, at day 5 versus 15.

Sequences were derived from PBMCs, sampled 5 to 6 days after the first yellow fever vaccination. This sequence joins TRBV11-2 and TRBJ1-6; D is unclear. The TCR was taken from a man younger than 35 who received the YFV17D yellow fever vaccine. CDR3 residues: CASSMWTLGSPLHF. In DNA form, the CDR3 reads TGTGCCAGCAGCATGTGGACCTTGGGATCACCCCTCCACTTT.